This T cell receptor beta chain comes out of a study of shared clonotypes between healthy human individuals. The CDR3 extends over 14 amino acids. V dropped 4 bases and J dropped 4 bases, with 11 bases sitting between them. Per the germline V gene, CDR1 is SEHNR and CDR2 is FQNEAQ (reference sequence). Note on this clone: The antigen is undetermined.

Several immunoSEQ plates received, in even portions, the genomic DNA of each subset. Data came from immunoSEQ multiplex PCR; TCRdb stores just in-frame clones and leaves some out. The sample contains fewer than 1.8 million clones, approximately 98.5% of which appear only once. General study points: Clonotype sharing among donors likely depends on sequencing depth. Compared with memory subsets, naive subsets generally had larger estimated richness.

The sample comprised naive CD4+ T cells sorted from blood. As to subset: CD45RA+ positively selected. The chain joins TRBV7-9 to TRBJ2-1, with D possibly TRBD2 on 6 matching bases. The TCR was taken from a man aged 25 to 45 in good health. The CDR3 DNA reads as TGTGCCAGCAGCTCTCGGGAGCCGTACAATGAGCAGTTCTTC. It translates to CASSSREPYNEQFF.